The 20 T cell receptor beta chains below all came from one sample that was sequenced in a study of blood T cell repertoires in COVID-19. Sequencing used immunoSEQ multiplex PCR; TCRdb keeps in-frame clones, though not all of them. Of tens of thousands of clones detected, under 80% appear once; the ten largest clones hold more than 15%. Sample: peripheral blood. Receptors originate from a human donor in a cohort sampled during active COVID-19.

The CDR3 nucleotides read TGTGCCAGCAGCCACATGGAGGCAGGAGTATCCGTCCTGACTTTC. It translates to CASSHMEAGVSVLTF. The genes are TRBV11-2 and TRBJ2-6; D is perhaps TRBD2 (5 bases). Trimming removed 5 bases from V and 12 bases from J, with 20 bases in between. The germline V gene has CDR1 SGHAT and CDR2 FQNNGV. CDR3 length: 15 amino acids.

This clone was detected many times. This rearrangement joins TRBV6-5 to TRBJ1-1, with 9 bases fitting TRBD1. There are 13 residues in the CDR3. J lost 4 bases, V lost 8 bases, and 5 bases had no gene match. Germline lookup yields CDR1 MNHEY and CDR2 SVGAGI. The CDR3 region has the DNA TGTGCCAGCGGGGACAGGGTGGCCACTGAAGCTTTCTTT. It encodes CASGDRVATEAFF.

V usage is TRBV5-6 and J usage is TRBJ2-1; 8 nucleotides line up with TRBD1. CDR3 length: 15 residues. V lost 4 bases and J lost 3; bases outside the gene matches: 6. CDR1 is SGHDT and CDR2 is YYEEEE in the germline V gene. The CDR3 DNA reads TGTGCCAGCAGCCCCGACAGGGGCGACTACAATGAGCAGTTCTTC. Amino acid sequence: CASSPDRGDYNEQFF.

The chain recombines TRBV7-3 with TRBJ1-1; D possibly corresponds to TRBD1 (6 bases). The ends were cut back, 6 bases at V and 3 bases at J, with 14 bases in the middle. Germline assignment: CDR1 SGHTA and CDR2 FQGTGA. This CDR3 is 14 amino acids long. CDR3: CASSHTGTYTEAFF. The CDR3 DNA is TGTGCCAGCAGTCACACAGGGACCTACACTGAAGCTTTCTTT.

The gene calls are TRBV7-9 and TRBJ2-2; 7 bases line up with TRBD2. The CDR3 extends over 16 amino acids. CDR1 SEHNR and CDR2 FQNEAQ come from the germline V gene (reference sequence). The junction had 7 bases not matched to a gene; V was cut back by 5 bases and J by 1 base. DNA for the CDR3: TGTGCCAGCAGCCCCCGCGGGACTATGAACACCGGGGAGCTGTTTTTT. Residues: CASSPRGTMNTGELFF.

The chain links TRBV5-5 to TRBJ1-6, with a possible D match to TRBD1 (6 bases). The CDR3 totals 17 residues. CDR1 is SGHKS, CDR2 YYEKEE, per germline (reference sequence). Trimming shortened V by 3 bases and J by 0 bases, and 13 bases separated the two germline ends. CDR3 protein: CASSSTGPSSYNSPLHF. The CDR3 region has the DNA TGTGCCAGCAGCTCAACAGGGCCCAGCTCCTATAATTCACCCCTCCACTTT. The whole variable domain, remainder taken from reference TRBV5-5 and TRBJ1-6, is DAGVTQSPTHLIKTRGQQVTLRCSPISGHKSVSWYQQVLGQGPQFIFQYYEKEERGRGNFPDRFSARQFPNYSSELNVNALLLGDSALYLCASSSTGPSSYNSPLHFGNGTRLTVT.

The CDR3 sequence: CSVDGGSPNGYTF. CDR3 DNA: TGCAGCGTTGACGGGGGATCTCCGAATGGCTACACCTTC. This chain uses TRBV29-1 with TRBJ1-2, with D possibly being TRBD1 (5 bases). The CDR3 has 13 amino acids. Germline V gives CDR1 SQVTM, CDR2 ANQGSEA. V was clipped by 3 bases and J by 6 bases, with 14 bases between them.

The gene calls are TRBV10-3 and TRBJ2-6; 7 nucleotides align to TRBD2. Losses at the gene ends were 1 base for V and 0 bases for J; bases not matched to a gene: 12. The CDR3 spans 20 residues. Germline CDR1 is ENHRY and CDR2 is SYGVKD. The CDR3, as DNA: TGTGCCATCAGTGAGTTTGATAGCGGGTCTTCTAGCTCTGGGGCCAACGTCCTGACTTTC. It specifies CAISEFDSGSSSSGANVLTF.

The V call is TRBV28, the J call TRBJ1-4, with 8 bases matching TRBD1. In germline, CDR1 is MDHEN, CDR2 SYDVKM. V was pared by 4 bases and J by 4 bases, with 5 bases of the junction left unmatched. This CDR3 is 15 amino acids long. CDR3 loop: CASSSGGIGNEKLFF. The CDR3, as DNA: TGTGCCAGCAGTTCAGGGGGCATCGGTAATGAAAAACTGTTTTTT.

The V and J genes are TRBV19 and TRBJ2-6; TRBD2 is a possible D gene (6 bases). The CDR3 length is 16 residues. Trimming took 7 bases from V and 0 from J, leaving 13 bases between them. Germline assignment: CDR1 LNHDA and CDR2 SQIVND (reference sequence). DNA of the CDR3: TGTGCCAGTATCCAGCGGGTTCTCTCTGGGGCCAACGTCCTGACTTTC. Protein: CASIQRVLSGANVLTF.

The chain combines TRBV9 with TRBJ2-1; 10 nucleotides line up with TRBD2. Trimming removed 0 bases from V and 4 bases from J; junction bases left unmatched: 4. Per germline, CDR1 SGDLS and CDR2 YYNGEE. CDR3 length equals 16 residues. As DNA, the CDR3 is TGTGCCAGCAGCGTAGTGGGACTAGCGTTATACAATGAGCAGTTCTTC. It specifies CASSVVGLALYNEQFF.

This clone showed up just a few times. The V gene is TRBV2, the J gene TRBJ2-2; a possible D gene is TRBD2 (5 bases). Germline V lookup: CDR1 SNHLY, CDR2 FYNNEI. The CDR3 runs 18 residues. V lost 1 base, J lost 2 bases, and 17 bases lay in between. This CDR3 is CASSEGDKRYLNTGELFF. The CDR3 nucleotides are TGTGCCAGCAGTGAAGGCGACAAGCGGTACCTAAACACCGGGGAGCTGTTTTTT.

The CDR3 region is CASSVGTSDAYEQYV. In nucleotides, the CDR3 is TGTGCCAGCAGCGTTGGGACTAGCGACGCCTACGAGCAGTACGTC. The chain carries TRBV5-5 and TRBJ2-7; 10 positions match TRBD2. Trimming at V came to 4 bases and at J to 2 bases, leaving 6 bases not matched to a gene. The CDR3 is 15 residues long. The germline CDR1 and CDR2 sequences are SGHKS and YYEKEE (reference sequence).

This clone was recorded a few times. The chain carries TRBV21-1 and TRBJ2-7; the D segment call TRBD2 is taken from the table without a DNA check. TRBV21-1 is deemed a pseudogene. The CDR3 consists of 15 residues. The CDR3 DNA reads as TGTGCCAGCAGCAAACTAGCGGGAGGGTACTACGAGCAGTACGTC. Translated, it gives CASSKLAGGYYEQYV.

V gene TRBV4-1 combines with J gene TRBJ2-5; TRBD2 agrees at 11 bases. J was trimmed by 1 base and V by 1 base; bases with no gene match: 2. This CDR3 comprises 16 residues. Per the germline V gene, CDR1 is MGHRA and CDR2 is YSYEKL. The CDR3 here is CASSQGSGRAQETQYF. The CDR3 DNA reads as TGCGCCAGCAGCCAAGGTAGCGGGAGGGCCCAAGAGACCCAGTACTTC.

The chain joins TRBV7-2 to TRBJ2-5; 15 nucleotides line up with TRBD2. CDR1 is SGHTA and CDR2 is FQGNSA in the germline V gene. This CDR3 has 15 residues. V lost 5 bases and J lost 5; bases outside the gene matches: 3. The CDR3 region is CASSIGTSGRETQYF. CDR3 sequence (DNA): TGTGCCAGCAGCATTGGGACTAGCGGGAGGGAGACCCAGTACTTC.

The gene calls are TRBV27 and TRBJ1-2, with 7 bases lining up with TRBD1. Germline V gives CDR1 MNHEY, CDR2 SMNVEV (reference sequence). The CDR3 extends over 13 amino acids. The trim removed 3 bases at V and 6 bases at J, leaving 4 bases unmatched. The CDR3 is CASSLTGYDGYTF. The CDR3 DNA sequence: TGTGCCAGCAGTTTGACAGGGTACGATGGCTACACCTTC.

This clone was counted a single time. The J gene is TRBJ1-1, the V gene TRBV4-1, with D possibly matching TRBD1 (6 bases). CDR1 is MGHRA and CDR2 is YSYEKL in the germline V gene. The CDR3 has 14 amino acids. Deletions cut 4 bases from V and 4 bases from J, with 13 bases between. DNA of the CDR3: TGCGCCAGCAGCCCCAGGGGTACCGGCACTGAAGCTTTCTTT. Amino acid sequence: CASSPRGTGTEAFF.

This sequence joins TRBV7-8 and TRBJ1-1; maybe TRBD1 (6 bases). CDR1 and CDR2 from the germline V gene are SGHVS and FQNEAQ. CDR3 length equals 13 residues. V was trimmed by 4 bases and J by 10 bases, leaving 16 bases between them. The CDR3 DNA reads TGTGCCAGCAGCTCCCTGTCGACAGGAAGAGCTTTCTTT. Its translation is CASSSLSTGRAFF.

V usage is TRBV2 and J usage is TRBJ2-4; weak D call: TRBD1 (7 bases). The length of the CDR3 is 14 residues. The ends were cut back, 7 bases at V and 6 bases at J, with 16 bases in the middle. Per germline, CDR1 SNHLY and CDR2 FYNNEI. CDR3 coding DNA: TGTGCCAGCACTCCACAGGGGCGGGGAAACATTCAGTACTTC. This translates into CASTPQGRGNIQYF.